The clone carrying this TCR beta chain turned up a few times. This sample was included in a study of CD8 T cells in acute hepatitis C reinfection. Assay: immunoSEQ multiplex PCR; the TCRdb copy retains only in-frame clones and omits some. This table has over 35,000 clones, just under 90% appearing once. Time point noted: naive CD8 control sorted from an acute-time-point sample. Germline-derived CDR1 and CDR2 are SGHDN and FVKESK. The CDR3 loop spans 16 amino acids. V lost 6 bases and J lost 0, with 17 bases in between. This receptor was obtained from a man aged 30 to 45 with chronic hepatitis C. The J gene is TRBJ1-2, the V gene TRBV14, with D possibly TRBD1 on 6 matching bases. The sequencing input was naive CD8+ T cells from PBMCs. As DNA, the CDR3 is TGTGCCAGCAGTACAGGGCACGAGATTACTAACTATGGCTACACCTTC. Translated: CASSTGHEITNYGYTF.